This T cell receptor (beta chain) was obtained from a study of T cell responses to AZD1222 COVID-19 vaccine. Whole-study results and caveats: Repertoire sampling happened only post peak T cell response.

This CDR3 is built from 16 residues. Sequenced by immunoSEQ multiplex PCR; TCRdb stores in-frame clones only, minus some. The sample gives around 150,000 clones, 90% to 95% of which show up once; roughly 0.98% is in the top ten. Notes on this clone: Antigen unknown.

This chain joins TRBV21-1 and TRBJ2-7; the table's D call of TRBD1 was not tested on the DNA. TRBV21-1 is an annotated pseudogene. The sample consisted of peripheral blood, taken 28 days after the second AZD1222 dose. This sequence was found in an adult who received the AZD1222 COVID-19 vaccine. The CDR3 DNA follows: TGTGCCAGCAGCAAAGGTTCAGGACAGGGGGTCTACGAGCAGTACTTC. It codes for CASSKGSGQGVYEQYF.